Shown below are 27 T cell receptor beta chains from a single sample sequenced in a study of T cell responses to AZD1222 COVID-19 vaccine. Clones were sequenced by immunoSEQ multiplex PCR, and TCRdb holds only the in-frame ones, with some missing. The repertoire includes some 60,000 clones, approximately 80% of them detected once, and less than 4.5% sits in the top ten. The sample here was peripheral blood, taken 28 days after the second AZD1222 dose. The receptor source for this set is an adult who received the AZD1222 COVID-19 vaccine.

The CDR3 coding sequence is TGTGCCAGTAACCCGACAGGGGTGAACACCGGGGAGCTGTTTTTT. Translated: CASNPTGVNTGELFF. The rearrangement links TRBV19 to TRBJ2-2; 8 bases agree with TRBD1. V gave up 7 bases and J gave up 1 base; unmatched junction bases: 5. The CDR3 totals 15 residues. CDR1 and CDR2 (germline): LNHDA, SQIVND (reference sequence).

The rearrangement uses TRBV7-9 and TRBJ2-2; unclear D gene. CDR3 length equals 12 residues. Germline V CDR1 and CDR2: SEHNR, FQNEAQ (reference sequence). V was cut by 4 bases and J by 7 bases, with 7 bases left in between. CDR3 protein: CASSSTLGELFF. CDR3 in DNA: TGTGCCAGCAGCTCGACACTCGGGGAGCTGTTTTTT.

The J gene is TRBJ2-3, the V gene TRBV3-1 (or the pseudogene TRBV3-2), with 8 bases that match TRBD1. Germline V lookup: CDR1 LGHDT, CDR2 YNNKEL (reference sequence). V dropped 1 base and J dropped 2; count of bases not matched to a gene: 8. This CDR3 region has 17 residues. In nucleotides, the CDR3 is TGTGCCAGCAGCCAAGGACGAGGGACAGGAGTCACAGATACGCAGTATTTT. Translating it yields CASSQGRGTGVTDTQYF.

CDR3 coding DNA: TGTGCCAGCAAAAGTTACGATTCACCCCTCCACTTT. This encodes CASKSYDSPLHF. This chain joins TRBV6-5 and TRBJ1-6; no firm D call. V dropped 7 bases and J dropped 8 bases, with 9 bases sitting between them. The CDR3 is made up of 12 amino acids. Germline V gene data show CDR1 as MNHEY and CDR2 as SVGAGI.

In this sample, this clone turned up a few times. CDR3 amino acids: CASSLEWENYGYTF. The CDR3 DNA reads as TGTGCCAGCAGCTTAGAATGGGAGAACTATGGCTACACCTTC. The chain links TRBV7-2 to TRBJ1-2; unclear D gene. The germline V gene has CDR1 SGHTA and CDR2 FQGNSA. This CDR3 has 14 residues. Trimming took off 1 base at V and 2 bases at J, with 8 bases between the two ends.

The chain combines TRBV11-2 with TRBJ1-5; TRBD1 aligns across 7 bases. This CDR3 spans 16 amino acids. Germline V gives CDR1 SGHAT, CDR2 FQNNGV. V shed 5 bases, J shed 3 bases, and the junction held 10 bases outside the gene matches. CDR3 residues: CASSAYTGANNQPQHF. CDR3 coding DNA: TGTGCCAGCAGCGCTTACACAGGGGCCAACAATCAGCCCCAGCATTTT.

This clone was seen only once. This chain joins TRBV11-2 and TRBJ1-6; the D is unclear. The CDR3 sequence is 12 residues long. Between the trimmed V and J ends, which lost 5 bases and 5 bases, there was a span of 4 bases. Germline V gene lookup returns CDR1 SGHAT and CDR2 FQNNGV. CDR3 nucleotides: TGTGCCAGCAGCACCAATAATTCACCCCTCCACTTT. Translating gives CASSTNNSPLHF.

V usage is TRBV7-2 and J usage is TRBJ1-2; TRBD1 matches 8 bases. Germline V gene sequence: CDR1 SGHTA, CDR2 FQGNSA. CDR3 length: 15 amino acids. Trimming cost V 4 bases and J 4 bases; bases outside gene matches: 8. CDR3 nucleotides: TGTGCCAGCAGCTCGACAGGGGCCTTGGTCTATGGCTACACCTTC. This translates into CASSSTGALVYGYTF.

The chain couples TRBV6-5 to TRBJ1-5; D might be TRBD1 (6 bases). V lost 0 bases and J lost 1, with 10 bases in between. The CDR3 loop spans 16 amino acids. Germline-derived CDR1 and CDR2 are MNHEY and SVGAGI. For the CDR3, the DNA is TGTGCCAGCAGTTACTCGATTACAGGGAGCAATCAGCCCCAGCATTTT. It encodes CASSYSITGSNQPQHF.

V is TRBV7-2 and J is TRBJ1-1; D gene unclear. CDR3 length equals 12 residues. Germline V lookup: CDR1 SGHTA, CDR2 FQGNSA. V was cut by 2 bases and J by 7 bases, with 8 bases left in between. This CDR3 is CASSLNEGEAFF. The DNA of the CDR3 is TGTGCCAGCAGCTTAAATGAGGGTGAAGCTTTCTTT.

In DNA, the CDR3 is TGCAGTGCAAGTCCGGACACTTACACAGATACGCAGTATTTT. It is translated as CSASPDTYTDTQYF. The rearrangement links TRBV20-1 to TRBJ2-3; possible D gene TRBD1, 5 bases. The V end lost 6 bases, the J end lost 2 bases, and 15 bases lay between the germline ends. The CDR3 length is 14 residues. From germline, CDR1 is DFQATT and CDR2 SNEGSKA (reference sequence).

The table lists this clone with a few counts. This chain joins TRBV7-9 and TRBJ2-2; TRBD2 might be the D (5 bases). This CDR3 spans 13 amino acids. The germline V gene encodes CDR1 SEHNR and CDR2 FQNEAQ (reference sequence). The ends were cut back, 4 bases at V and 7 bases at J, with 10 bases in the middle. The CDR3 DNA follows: TGTGCCAGCAGCTCTCAGCGGATCGGGGAGCTGTTTTTT. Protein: CASSSQRIGELFF. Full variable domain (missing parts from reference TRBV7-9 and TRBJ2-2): DTGVSQNPRHKITKRGQNVTFRCDPISEHNRLYWYRQTLGQGPEFLTYFQNEAQLEKSRLLSDRFSAERPKGSFSTLEIQRTEQGDSAMYLCASSSQRIGELFFGEGSRLTVL.

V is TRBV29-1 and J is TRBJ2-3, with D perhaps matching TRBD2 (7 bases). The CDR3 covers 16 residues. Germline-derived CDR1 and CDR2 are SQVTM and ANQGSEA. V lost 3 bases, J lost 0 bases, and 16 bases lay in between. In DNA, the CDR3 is TGCAGCGTTGACTCCGGACGGGGGGCTAGCACAGATACGCAGTATTTT. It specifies CSVDSGRGASTDTQYF.

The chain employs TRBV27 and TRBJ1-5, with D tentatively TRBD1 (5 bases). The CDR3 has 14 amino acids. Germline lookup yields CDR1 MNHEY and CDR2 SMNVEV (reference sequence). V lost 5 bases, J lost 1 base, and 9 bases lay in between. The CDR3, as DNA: TGTGCCAGCAGTCCCCGGGACAGCAATCAGCCCCAGCATTTT. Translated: CASSPRDSNQPQHF.

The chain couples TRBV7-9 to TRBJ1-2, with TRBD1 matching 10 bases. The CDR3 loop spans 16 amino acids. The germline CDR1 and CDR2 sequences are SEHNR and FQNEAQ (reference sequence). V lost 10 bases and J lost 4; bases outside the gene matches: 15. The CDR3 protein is CATDRGQSIEFYGYTF. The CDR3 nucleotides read TGTGCCACAGACAGGGGGCAAAGCATCGAGTTCTATGGCTACACCTTC.

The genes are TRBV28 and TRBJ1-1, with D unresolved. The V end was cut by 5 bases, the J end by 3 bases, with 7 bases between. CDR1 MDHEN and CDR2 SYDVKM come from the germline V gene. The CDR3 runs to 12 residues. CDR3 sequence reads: CASSPFDTEAFF. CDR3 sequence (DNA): TGTGCCAGCAGTCCGTTCGACACTGAAGCTTTCTTT.

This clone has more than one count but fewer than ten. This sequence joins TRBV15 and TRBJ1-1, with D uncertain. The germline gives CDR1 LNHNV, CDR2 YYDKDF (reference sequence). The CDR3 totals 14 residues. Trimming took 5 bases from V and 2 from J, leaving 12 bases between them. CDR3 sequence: CATSVDGANTEAFF. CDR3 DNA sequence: TGTGCCACCAGCGTGGACGGCGCCAACACTGAAGCTTTCTTT.

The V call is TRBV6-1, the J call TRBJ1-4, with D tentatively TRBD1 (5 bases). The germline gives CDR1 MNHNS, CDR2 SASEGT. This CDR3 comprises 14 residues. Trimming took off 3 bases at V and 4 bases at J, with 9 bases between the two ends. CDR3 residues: CASSDGQGNEKLFF. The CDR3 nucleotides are TGTGCCAGCAGTGATGGCCAGGGTAATGAAAAACTGTTTTTT.

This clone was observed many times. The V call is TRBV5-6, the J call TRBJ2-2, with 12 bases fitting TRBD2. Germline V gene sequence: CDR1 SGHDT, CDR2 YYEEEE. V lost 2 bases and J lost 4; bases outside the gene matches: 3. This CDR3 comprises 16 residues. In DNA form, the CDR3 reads TGTGCCAGCAGCTTCACTAGCGGGGGGCGCACCGGGGAGCTGTTTTTT. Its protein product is CASSFTSGGRTGELFF.

The CDR3 loop reads CASSAGRSNEKLFF. The CDR3 DNA is TGTGCCAGCAGCGCGGGACGTTCTAATGAAAAACTGTTTTTT. The V and J genes are TRBV9 and TRBJ1-4; D is perhaps TRBD1 (5 bases). Germline CDR1 is SGDLS and CDR2 is YYNGEE. The CDR3 runs 14 residues. V was trimmed by 3 bases and J by 3 bases, leaving 9 bases between them.

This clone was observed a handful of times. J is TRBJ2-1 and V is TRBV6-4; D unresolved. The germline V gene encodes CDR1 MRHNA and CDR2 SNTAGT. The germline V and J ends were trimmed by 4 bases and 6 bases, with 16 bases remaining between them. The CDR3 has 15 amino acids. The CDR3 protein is CASSVFGGQPNEQFF. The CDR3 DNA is TGTGCCAGCAGTGTTTTCGGTGGGCAGCCCAATGAGCAGTTCTTC.

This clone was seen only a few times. The CDR3 DNA reads as TGTGCCAGCAGCGCCGACAGGGACGAGCAGTACTTC. It is translated as CASSADRDEQYF. The chain employs TRBV2 and TRBJ2-7; 7 nucleotides align to TRBD1. This CDR3 comprises 12 residues. CDR1 and CDR2 (germline): SNHLY, FYNNEI. The ends lost 6 bases at V and 5 bases at J; junction bases unmatched: 4.

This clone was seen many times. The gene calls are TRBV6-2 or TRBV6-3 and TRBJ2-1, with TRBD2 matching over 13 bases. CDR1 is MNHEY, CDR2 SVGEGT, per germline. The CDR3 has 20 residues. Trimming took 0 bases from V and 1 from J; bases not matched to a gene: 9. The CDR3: CASSYSLLAGGKGSYNEQFF. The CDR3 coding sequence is TGTGCCAGCAGTTACTCGCTACTAGCGGGGGGGAAAGGATCCTACAATGAGCAGTTCTTC.

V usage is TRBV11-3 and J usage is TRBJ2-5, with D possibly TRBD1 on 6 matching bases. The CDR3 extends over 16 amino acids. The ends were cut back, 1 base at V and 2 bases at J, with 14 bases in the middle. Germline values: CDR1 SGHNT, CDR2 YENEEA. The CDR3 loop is CASSLGNPGDQETQYF. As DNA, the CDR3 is TGTGCCAGCAGCTTAGGAAATCCAGGGGATCAAGAGACCCAGTACTTC.

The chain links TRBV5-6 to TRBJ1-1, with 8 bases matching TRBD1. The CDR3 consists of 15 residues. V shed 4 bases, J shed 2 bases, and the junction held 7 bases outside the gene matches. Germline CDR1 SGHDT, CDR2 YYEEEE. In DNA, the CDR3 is TGTGCCAGCAGCCGTGGGACAGGAAGAAACACTGAAGCTTTCTTT. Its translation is CASSRGTGRNTEAFF.

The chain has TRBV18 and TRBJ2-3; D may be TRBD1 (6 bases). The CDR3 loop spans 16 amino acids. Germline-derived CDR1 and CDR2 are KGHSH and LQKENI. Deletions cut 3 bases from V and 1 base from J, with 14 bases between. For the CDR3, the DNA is TGTGCCAGCTCACCCGAGTGGGGGCGAGGCACAGATACGCAGTATTTT. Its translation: CASSPEWGRGTDTQYF.

CDR3 region: CSVGHGSGYNEQFF. The CDR3 DNA reads TGCAGCGTTGGTCACGGGTCGGGCTACAATGAGCAGTTCTTC. The gene calls are TRBV29-1 and TRBJ2-1; no firm D call. The CDR3 is 14 amino acids. V was cut by 4 bases and J by 3 bases, with 13 bases left in between. Germline V gene data show CDR1 as SQVTM and CDR2 as ANQGSEA.